These 13 T cell receptor beta chains originate from one sample sequenced in a study of Ad26.COV2.S vaccination and SARS-CoV-2 variants. Sequenced by immunoSEQ multiplex PCR; TCRdb stores in-frame clones only, minus some. The sample includes some 190,000 clones, around 85% of them seen just once. Here the sequenced sample was peripheral blood, taken after recovery from COVID-19. The receptors derive from a human donor who had recovered from COVID-19.

The J gene is TRBJ1-1, the V gene TRBV5-6, with TRBD1 matching 7 bases. J lost 1 base, V lost 4 bases, and 7 bases had no gene match. The V gene's germline CDR1 is SGHDT and CDR2 YYEEEE. CDR3 length: 15 amino acids. The CDR3 spells CASSQLDRPNTEAFF. CDR3 DNA: TGTGCCAGCAGCCAACTGGACAGGCCGAACACTGAAGCTTTCTTT.

V is TRBV6-6 and J is TRBJ1-5, with a possible D match to TRBD1 (5 bases). Germline V gene lookup returns CDR1 MNHNY and CDR2 SVGAGI (reference sequence). The CDR3 extends over 16 amino acids. V was trimmed by 7 bases and J by 6 bases, leaving 22 bases between them. CDR3 nucleotides: TGTGCCAGCAAAGATGGGTCGAGGGGTGAGCGTCAGCCCCAGCATTTT. Translation: CASKDGSRGERQPQHF.

This clone appeared once. V usage is TRBV3-1 (or the pseudogene TRBV3-2) and J usage is TRBJ2-7, with 7 positions matching TRBD2. The CDR3 has 14 amino acids. J lost 4 bases, V lost 4 bases, and 7 bases had no gene match. CDR1 LGHDT and CDR2 YNNKEL come from the germline V gene (reference sequence). The CDR3: CASSPGGRRYEQYF. CDR3 DNA: TGTGCCAGCAGCCCCGGGGGGAGGAGGTACGAGCAGTACTTC.

This chain links TRBV15 with TRBJ1-2, with D unclear. This CDR3 is 13 amino acids long. V was trimmed by 0 bases and J by 4 bases, leaving 6 bases between them. Germline CDR1 LNHNV, CDR2 YYDKDF (reference sequence). As DNA, the CDR3 is TGTGCCACCAGCAGAGAGTCAGCCTATGGCTACACCTTC. This translates into CATSRESAYGYTF.

V usage is TRBV29-1 and J usage is TRBJ1-1, with a possible D match to TRBD1 (5 bases). The CDR3 spans 13 residues. The ends were cut back, 2 bases at V and 4 bases at J, with 11 bases in the middle. The V gene's germline CDR1 is SQVTM and CDR2 ANQGSEA. CDR3 coding DNA: TGCAGCGTTGAAAAGGGACCGAGCACTGAAGCTTTCTTT. Translation gives CSVEKGPSTEAFF.

The rearrangement links TRBV7-9 to TRBJ2-7; D is perhaps TRBD1 or TRBD2 (6 bases each). CDR1 is SEHNR and CDR2 is FQNEAQ in the germline V gene (reference sequence). The CDR3 is 12 residues long. The V end was cut by 3 bases, the J end by 5 bases, with 8 bases between. CDR3 DNA: TGTGCCAGCAGCTTTCGGGGGCACGAGCAGTACTTC. This translates into CASSFRGHEQYF.

CDR3 sequence reads: CASSGAGAHQPQHF. In nucleotides, the CDR3 is TGTGCCAGCAGCGGCGCGGGGGCCCATCAGCCCCAGCATTTT. The V call is TRBV2, the J call TRBJ1-5; D may be TRBD1 (6 bases). Between the trimmed V and J ends, which lost 6 bases and 5 bases, there was a span of 14 bases. This CDR3 has 14 amino acids. From germline, CDR1 is SNHLY and CDR2 FYNNEI.

The V gene is TRBV7-6, the J gene TRBJ2-3, with D possibly being TRBD2 (5 bases). CDR1 SGHVS and CDR2 FNYEAQ come from the germline V gene. The CDR3 sequence is 15 residues long. With 6 bases removed from V and 3 bases from J, the gap between germline ends came to 16 bases. Written as DNA, the CDR3 is TGTGCCAGCAGACCACTAGTGATTGCGACAGATACGCAGTATTTT. As protein: CASRPLVIATDTQYF. The complete variable domain, with remaining parts taken from reference TRBV7-6 and TRBJ2-3, reads GAGVSQSPRYKVTKRGQDVALRCDPISGHVSLYWYRQALGQGPEFLTYFNYEAQQDKSGLPNDRFSAERPEGSISTLTIQRTEQRDSAMYRCASRPLVIATDTQYFGPGTRLTVL.

The V call is TRBV6-4, the J call TRBJ2-3; 15 positions agree with TRBD2. Germline V gene data show CDR1 as MRHNA and CDR2 as SNTAGT. V lost 6 bases, J lost 2 bases, and 9 bases stayed unmatched. The CDR3 is 18 amino acids. CDR3 amino acids: CASSPGTSGGLYTDTQYF. In nucleotides, the CDR3 is TGTGCCAGCAGCCCCGGGACTAGCGGGGGGCTTTACACAGATACGCAGTATTTT.

Concerning this clone itself: The junction departs from the called germline gene at one end, perhaps through a read error. The chain joins TRBV3-1 (or the pseudogene TRBV3-2) to TRBJ2-7; D gene unclear. This CDR3 is 13 amino acids long. Germline V lookup: CDR1 LGHDT, CDR2 YNNKEL (reference sequence). The CDR3 nucleotides are TGTGCCAGCAGTGGGCGGTACTCCGACGAGCAGTACTTC. It specifies CASSGRYSDEQYF.

The chain joins TRBV11-3 to TRBJ2-2, with D unresolved. CDR3 length equals 17 residues. With 2 bases removed from V and 3 bases from J, the gap between germline ends came to 16 bases. Germline V lookup: CDR1 SGHNT, CDR2 YENEEA. The DNA for the CDR3 is TGTGCCAGCAGCTTACTGGGTCTGCGCGGAGACACCGGGGAGCTGTTTTTT. The encoded protein is CASSLLGLRGDTGELFF.

The chain carries TRBV10-1 and TRBJ2-4, with D perhaps matching TRBD2 (7 bases). Germline-derived CDR1 and CDR2 are WNHNN and SYGVQD (reference sequence). CDR3 size: 15 residues. The V gene lost 11 bases and the J gene lost 8 bases, with 25 bases spanning the gap. The CDR3 spells CAGGNRDNREDIQYF. CDR3 nucleotide sequence: TGCGCCGGTGGAAATCGGGACAACCGGGAGGACATTCAGTACTTC.

This clone showed up just once. Here the CDR3 DNA reads TGCGCCAGCAGCTTGGAGGCATTAGCCAAAAACATTCAGTACTTC. Its protein product is CASSLEALAKNIQYF. The V gene is TRBV5-1, the J gene TRBJ2-4; no clear D gene. CDR1 SGHRS and CDR2 YFSETQ come from the germline V gene. CDR3 length: 15 amino acids. The V end was cut by 0 bases, the J end by 0 bases, with 7 bases between.